The rows below give T cell receptor beta chains drawn from one sample of a study of T cell responses to AZD1222 COVID-19 vaccine. Libraries were prepared by immunoSEQ multiplex PCR; TCRdb keeps only in-frame clonotypes and omits some of them. The sample holds more than 150,000 clones; about 95% are singletons and the top ten take about 0.64%. The sample consisted of peripheral blood, taken on day 0 of AZD1222 vaccination. The receptor source for this set is an adult in good health. Both conserved end residues are part of each CDR3. D genes are given only for firm matches. For some rows the clone size is stated as once, few or many, or as a class when expanded; others skip it.

d_gene	len	abundance	v_gene	j_gene	CDR3nt	CDR3aa
TRBD2	13	NA	TRBV6-5	TRBJ2-2	TGTGCCAGCAGGGGCGGGGGCACCGGGGAGCTGTTTTTT	CASRGGGTGELFF
TRBD1	15	NA	TRBV5-1	TRBJ2-2	TGCGCCAGCAGCCCTAGGGGACAGGGGGCCGCGGAGCTGTTTTTT	CASSPRGQGAAELFF
NA	14	NA	TRBV28	TRBJ2-1	TGTGCCAGCCACGCACTAGCAGATAACAATGAGCAGTTCTTC	CASHALADNNEQFF
TRBD1	16	NA	TRBV5-5	TRBJ1-2	TGTGCCAGCAGCTTGACGGGACAGGGCGCCTCCTATGGCTACACCTTC	CASSLTGQGASYGYTF
TRBD2	17	NA	TRBV11-3	TRBJ2-1	TGTGCCAGCAGCTTAATCTCCGGTGCGGGAGAGGCGGGTGAGCAGTTCTTC	CASSLISGAGEAGEQFF
NA	14	NA	TRBV27	TRBJ1-1	TGTGCCAGCAGTTTATATGGCAGAAACACTGAAGCTTTCTTT	CASSLYGRNTEAFF
NA	15	NA	TRBV19	TRBJ1-1	TGTGCCACCTCGACCACGATAACAGTGAACACTGAAGCTTTCTTT	CATSTTITVNTEAFF
TRBD1	16	NA	TRBV5-1	TRBJ1-2	TGCGCCAGCAGCTTGGATCCAGGGGGCTTAATTTATGGCTACACCTTC	CASSLDPGGLIYGYTF
TRBD2	17	NA	TRBV3-1/TRBV3-2	TRBJ2-1	TGTGCCAGCAGCCCACGAAGCGGGAGGGTCTCCTACAATGAGCAGTTCTTC	CASSPRSGRVSYNEQFF
NA	15	NA	TRBV10-3	TRBJ2-1	TGTGCCATCAGTGAGGGTAGTAAGTCGAGGTTTGAGCAGTTCTTC	CAISEGSKSRFEQFF
NA	15	NA	TRBV28	TRBJ1-6	TGTGCCAGCAGGGGGCCTGGGACCTATAATTCACCCCTCCACTTT	CASRGPGTYNSPLHF
TRBD1	15	NA	TRBV7-2	TRBJ1-1	TGTGCCAGCAGCTTATGGGACAGGGGTGGGACTGAAGCTTTCTTT	CASSLWDRGGTEAFF
NA	13	NA	TRBV7-9	TRBJ1-4	TGTGCCAGCAACACGAGGACTAATGAAAAACTGTTTTTT	CASNTRTNEKLFF
NA	13	NA	TRBV11-3	TRBJ2-7	TGTGCCAGCAGCTTAGGCACGTCCCATGAGCAGTACTTC	CASSLGTSHEQYF
NA	13	NA	TRBV6-6	TRBJ1-5	TGTGCCAGCAGCCTCGGGGCCAATCAGCCCCAGCATTTT	CASSLGANQPQHF
TRBD2	16	NA	TRBV4-1	TRBJ2-1	TGCGCCAGCAGCCATTACGGACTAGCGGAGTACAATGAGCAGTTCTTC	CASSHYGLAEYNEQFF
NA	14	NA	TRBV5-1	TRBJ2-2	TGCGCCAGCAGCTTGGCTCAGGGCACCGGGGAGCTGTTTTTT	CASSLAQGTGELFF
TRBD1	15	NA	TRBV2	TRBJ2-7	TGTGCCAGCAGTGATCCGGGACAGCTTACCTACGAGCAGTACTTC	CASSDPGQLTYEQYF
TRBD1	14	NA	TRBV5-5	TRBJ2-4	TGTGCCAGCAGCACGGGGACAGGGGATGGCATTCAGTACTTC	CASSTGTGDGIQYF
TRBD1	15	NA	TRBV27	TRBJ1-6	TGTGCCAGCAGTATCTCGGGACAGGGGAGATCACCCCTCCACTTT	CASSISGQGRSPLHF
NA	14	NA	TRBV5-1	TRBJ1-2	TGCGCCAGCAGCTTGTTAGCCGAGGACTATGGCTACACCTTC	CASSLLAEDYGYTF
NA	13	NA	TRBV5-1	TRBJ2-3	TGCGCCAGCAGCCTCCGAGTAGCTGATACGCAGTATTTT	CASSLRVADTQYF
NA	14	NA	TRBV11-2	TRBJ2-7	TGTGCCAGCAGCTTACCAAGAAGCTCCTACGAGCAGTACTTC	CASSLPRSSYEQYF
NA	15	NA	TRBV5-1	TRBJ2-7	TGCGCCAGCAGCTTGGTGGGGGGTCTCTCCTACGAGCAGTACTTC	CASSLVGGLSYEQYF
TRBD1	14	NA	TRBV7-3	TRBJ1-2	TGTGCCAGCAGCCCCCAGGGACAGGTTGACGGCTACACCTTC	CASSPQGQVDGYTF
NA	16	NA	TRBV9	TRBJ2-1	TGTGCCAGCAGCGTAGCTCCCAGGTTAGGGTTCGGTGAGCAGTTCTTC	CASSVAPRLGFGEQFF
TRBD1	13	NA	TRBV6-1	TRBJ2-5	TGTGCCAGCAGTGAGACAGGGTATGAGACCCAGTACTTC	CASSETGYETQYF
NA	16	NA	TRBV11-2	TRBJ2-7	TGTGCCAGCAGCTTAGTGGGACGGACCCGCCTGGACGAGCAGTACTTC	CASSLVGRTRLDEQYF
NA	13	NA	TRBV19	TRBJ1-6	TGTGCCAGCGGACCCCGCCCGAAGTCACCCCTCCACTTT	CASGPRPKSPLHF
NA	16	NA	TRBV3-1/TRBV3-2	TRBJ2-2	TGTGCCAGCAGCCAACTGGGAAGGGGAGGTACCGGGGAGCTGTTTTTT	CASSQLGRGGTGELFF
NA	13	NA	TRBV5-4	TRBJ2-1	TGTGCCAGCAGCACCAGGGGTTACAATGAGCAGTTCTTC	CASSTRGYNEQFF
TRBD1	14	NA	TRBV19	TRBJ2-7	TGTGCCAGTAGTATCAGGGGACAGAGTTCCGAGCAGTACTTC	CASSIRGQSSEQYF
NA	11	NA	TRBV5-1	TRBJ2-7	TGCGCCAGCAGGGGGGAGTACGAGCAGTACTTC	CASRGEYEQYF
NA	16	NA	TRBV4-1	TRBJ1-4	TGCGCCAGCAGCCAAGATCGGGCGGGCCCCGCCGAAAAACTGTTTTTT	CASSQDRAGPAEKLFF
NA	11	NA	TRBV27	TRBJ1-2	TGTGCCAGCTCCGGGGTCCACGGCTACACCTTC	CASSGVHGYTF
TRBD2	14	NA	TRBV7-8	TRBJ2-1	TGTGCCAGCAGCTCAATAGCGGGAGCGGATGAGCAGTTCTTC	CASSSIAGADEQFF
NA	15	NA	TRBV24-1	TRBJ2-1	TGTGCCACCAGTGATTTTCGGGGGTCCTACAATGAGCAGTTCTTC	CATSDFRGSYNEQFF
NA	12	NA	TRBV30	TRBJ2-4	TGTGCCTGGACAACTAATTGGGCACCCCAGTACTTC	CAWTTNWAPQYF
TRBD2	13	NA	TRBV12-3/TRBV12-4	TRBJ2-1	TGTGCCAGCAGTTTATTAGGGAGGGCCGAGCAGTTCTTC	CASSLLGRAEQFF
TRBD1	16	NA	TRBV2	TRBJ1-5	TGTGCCAGCAGGGAGCGGGACAGGTCCTCCAATCAGCCCCAGCATTTT	CASRERDRSSNQPQHF
NA	14	NA	TRBV6-5	TRBJ2-5	TGTGCCAGCGGGCGGATTGGGGATCAAGAGACCCAGTACTTC	CASGRIGDQETQYF
NA	12	NA	TRBV2	TRBJ2-7	TGTGCCAGCACCTCGGGGCGGTGCGAGCAGTACTTC	CASTSGRCEQYF
NA	15	NA	TRBV3-1/TRBV3-2	TRBJ1-5	TGTGCCAGCAGCCAAGGTATAGCTAGCAATCAGCCCCAGCATTTT	CASSQGIASNQPQHF
TRBD2	15	once	TRBV5-1	TRBJ2-7	TGCGCCAGCAGCTTGTTCGGGGGACTAGATTTCGAGCAGTACTTC	CASSLFGGLDFEQYF
NA	15	NA	TRBV19	TRBJ2-5	TGTGCCAGTAGTATAAGGGGCGGAATACAAGAGACCCAGTACTTC	CASSIRGGIQETQYF
NA	15	NA	TRBV5-6	TRBJ1-5	TGTGCCAGCAGCTTGGGCGTTCAGGGCGATCAGCCCCAGCATTTT	CASSLGVQGDQPQHF
NA	15	few	TRBV9	TRBJ1-3	TGTGCCAGCAGCGTAGCAAGGGCCCCTGGAAACACCATATATTTT	CASSVARAPGNTIYF
NA	18	NA	TRBV18	TRBJ1-6	TGTGCCAGCTCACCAAGTCCCCCTGGGGATTCGGGAAATTCACCCCTCCACTTT	CASSPSPPGDSGNSPLHF
TRBD1	16	NA	TRBV2	TRBJ2-7	TGTGCCAGCGGGATGGACAGGGGGATTATGTCCTACGAGCAGTACTTC	CASGMDRGIMSYEQYF
NA	12	NA	TRBV6-5	TRBJ2-5	TGTGCCAGCAGTTACTCCCGCGAGACCCAGTACTTC	CASSYSRETQYF
NA	15	NA	TRBV27	TRBJ2-7	TGTGCCAGCAGTTTACGACTTTCCTGGGCCTACGAGCAGTACTTC	CASSLRLSWAYEQYF
NA	14	NA	TRBV28	TRBJ1-5	TGTGCCAGCAGGAACAGCTATAGCAATCAGCCCCAGCATTTT	CASRNSYSNQPQHF
NA	16	NA	TRBV11-2	TRBJ1-6	TGTGCCAGCAGCTTCCCCGAGGCAGGGTACGAATCACCCCTCCACTTT	CASSFPEAGYESPLHF
TRBD1	14	NA	TRBV5-5	TRBJ1-1	TGTGCCAGCGGCCGACAGGGTTTAGACACTGAAGCTTTCTTT	CASGRQGLDTEAFF
NA	14	NA	TRBV5-1	TRBJ1-1	TGCGCCAGCAGCGGGGGGAGAAGGAACACTGAAGCTTTCTTT	CASSGGRRNTEAFF